This T cell receptor (beta chain) comes out of a study of T cell responses to AZD1222 COVID-19 vaccine. Study observations and caveats: Repertoires were obtained solely post-peak T cell response. Seropositive AZD1222 recipients at baseline numbered only six or seven.

The CDR3 is 16 amino acids. Trimming stripped 2 bases from V and 3 bases from J, with 16 bases between. Assay used: immunoSEQ multiplex PCR; TCRdb lists only in-frame clones, some missing. Of approximately 94,000 clones in the sample, approximately 87% were seen once. In the case of this clone: Its antigen remains unidentified.

The source material was peripheral blood, sampled on day 0 of AZD1222 vaccination. The source is an adult in good health. The chain uses TRBV23-1 and TRBJ1-1; no clear D. TRBV23-1 is flagged as an ORF with uncertain function. The CDR3 nucleotides read TGCGCCAGCAGTCAAGAGGAAAAGGGCCGACACACTGAAGCTTTCTTT. Protein product: CASSQEEKGRHTEAFF.